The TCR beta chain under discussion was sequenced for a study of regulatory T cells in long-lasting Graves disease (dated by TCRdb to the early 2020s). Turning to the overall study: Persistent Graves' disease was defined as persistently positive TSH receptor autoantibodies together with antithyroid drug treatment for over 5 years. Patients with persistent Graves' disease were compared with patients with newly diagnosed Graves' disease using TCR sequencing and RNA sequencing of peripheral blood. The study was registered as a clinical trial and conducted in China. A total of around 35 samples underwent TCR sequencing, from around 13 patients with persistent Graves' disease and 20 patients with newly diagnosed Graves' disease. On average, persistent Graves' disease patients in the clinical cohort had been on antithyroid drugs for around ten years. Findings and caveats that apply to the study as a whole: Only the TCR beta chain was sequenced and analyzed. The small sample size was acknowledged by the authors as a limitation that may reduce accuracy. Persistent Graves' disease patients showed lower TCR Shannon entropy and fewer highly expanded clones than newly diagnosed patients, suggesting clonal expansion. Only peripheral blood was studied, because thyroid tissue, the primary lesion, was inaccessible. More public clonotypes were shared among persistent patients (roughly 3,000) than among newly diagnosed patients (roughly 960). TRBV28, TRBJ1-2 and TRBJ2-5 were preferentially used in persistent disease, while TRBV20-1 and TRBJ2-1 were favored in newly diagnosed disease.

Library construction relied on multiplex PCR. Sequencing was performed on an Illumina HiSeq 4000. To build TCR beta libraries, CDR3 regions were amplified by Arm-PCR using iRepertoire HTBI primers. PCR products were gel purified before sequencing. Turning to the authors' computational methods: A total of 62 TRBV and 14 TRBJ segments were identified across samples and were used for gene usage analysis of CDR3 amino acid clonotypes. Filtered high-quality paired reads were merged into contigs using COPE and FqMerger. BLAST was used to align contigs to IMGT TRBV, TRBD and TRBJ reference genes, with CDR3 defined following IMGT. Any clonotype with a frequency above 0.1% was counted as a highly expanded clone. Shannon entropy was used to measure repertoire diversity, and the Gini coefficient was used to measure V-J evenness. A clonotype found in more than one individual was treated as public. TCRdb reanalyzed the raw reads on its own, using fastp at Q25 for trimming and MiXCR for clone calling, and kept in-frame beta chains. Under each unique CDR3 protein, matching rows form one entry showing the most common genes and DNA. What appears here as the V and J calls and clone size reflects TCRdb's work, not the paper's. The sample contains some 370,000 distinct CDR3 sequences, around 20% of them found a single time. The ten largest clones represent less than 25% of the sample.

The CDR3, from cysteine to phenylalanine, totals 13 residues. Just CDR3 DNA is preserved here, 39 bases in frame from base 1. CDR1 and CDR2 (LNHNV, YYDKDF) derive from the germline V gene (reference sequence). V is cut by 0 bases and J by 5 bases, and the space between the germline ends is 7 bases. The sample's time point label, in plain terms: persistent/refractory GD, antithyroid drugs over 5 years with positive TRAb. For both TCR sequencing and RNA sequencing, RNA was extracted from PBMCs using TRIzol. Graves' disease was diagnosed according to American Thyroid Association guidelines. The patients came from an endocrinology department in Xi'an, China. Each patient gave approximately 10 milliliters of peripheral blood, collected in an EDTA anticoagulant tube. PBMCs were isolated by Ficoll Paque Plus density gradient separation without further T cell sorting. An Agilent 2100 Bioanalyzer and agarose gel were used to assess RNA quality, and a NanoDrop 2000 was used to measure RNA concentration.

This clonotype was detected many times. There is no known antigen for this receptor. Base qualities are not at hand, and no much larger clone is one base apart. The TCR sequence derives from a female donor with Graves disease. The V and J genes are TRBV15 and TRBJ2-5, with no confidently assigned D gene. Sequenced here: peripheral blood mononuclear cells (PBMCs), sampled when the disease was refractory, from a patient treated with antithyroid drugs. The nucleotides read TGTGCCACCAGCAGAGATAAGAGGGAGACCCAGTACTTC. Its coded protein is CATSRDKRETQYF.